Sequencing of this TCR beta chain was carried out in a study of cytotoxic CD8 clonotypes in ibrutinib-treated CLL. TCRdb's copy holds only in-frame clones and misses some; the assay was immunoSEQ multiplex PCR. The table shows approximately 210,000 clones, with 72% occurring only once. The count of this clone is one. This TCR was recovered from a human donor with chronic lymphocytic leukemia. Sequencing was performed on PBMCs, taken after 24 months of ibrutinib treatment.

CDR3 nucleotides: TGCAGTGCTACCTTGAAAGAGACCCAGTACTTC. Protein: CSATLKETQYF. The chain links TRBV20-1 to TRBJ2-5, with D unclear. The CDR3 is 11 residues long. V shed 4 bases and J shed 3 bases, with 6 bases lying between them. Germline values: CDR1 DFQATT, CDR2 SNEGSKA (reference sequence).